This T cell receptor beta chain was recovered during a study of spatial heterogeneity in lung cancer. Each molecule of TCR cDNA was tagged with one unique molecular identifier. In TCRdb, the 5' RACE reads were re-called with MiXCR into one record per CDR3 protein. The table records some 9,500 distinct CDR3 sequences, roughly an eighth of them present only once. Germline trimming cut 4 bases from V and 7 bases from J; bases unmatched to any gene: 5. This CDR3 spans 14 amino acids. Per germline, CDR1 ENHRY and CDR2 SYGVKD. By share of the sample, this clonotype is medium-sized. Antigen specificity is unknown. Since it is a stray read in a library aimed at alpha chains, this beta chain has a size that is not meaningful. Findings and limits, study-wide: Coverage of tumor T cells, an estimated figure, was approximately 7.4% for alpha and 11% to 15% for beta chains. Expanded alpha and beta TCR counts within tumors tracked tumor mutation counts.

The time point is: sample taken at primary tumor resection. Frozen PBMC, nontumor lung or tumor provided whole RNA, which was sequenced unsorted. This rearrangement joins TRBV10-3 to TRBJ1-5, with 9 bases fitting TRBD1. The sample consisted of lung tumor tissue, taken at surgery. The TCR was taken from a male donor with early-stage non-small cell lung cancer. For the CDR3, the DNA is TGTGCCATCAGTGTTACAGGGGGCGAACAGCCCCAGCATTTT. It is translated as CAISVTGGEQPQHF.